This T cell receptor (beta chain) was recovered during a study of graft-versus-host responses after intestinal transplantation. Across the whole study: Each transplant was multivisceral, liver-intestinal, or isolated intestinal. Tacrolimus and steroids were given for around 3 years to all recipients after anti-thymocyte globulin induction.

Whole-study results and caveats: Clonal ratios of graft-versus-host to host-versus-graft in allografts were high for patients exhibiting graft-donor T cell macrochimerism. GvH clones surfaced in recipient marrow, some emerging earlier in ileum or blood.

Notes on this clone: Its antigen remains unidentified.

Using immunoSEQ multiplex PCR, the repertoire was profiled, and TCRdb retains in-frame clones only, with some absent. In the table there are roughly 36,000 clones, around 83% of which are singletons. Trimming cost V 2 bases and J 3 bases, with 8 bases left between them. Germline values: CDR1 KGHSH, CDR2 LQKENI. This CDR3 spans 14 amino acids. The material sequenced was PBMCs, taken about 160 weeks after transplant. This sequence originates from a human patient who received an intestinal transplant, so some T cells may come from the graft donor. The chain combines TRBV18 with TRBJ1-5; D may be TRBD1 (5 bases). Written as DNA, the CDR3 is TGTGCCAGCTCACCAAGGGGACCCAATCAGCCCCAGCATTTT. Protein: CASSPRGPNQPQHF.